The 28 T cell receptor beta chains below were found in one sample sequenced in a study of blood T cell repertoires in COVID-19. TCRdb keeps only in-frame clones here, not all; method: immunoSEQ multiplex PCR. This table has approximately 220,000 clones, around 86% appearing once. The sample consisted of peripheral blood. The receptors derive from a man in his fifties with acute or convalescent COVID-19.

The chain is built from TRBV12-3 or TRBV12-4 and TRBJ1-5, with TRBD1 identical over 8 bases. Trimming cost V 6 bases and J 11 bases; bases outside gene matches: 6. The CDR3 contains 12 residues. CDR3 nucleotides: TGTGCCAGCAGCGCCCCACAGGGGGCCCAGCATTTT. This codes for CASSAPQGAQHF.

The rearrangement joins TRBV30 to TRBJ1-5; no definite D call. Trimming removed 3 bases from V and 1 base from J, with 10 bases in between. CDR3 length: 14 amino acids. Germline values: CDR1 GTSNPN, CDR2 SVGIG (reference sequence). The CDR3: CAWSPWQSNQPQHF. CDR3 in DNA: TGTGCCTGGAGCCCGTGGCAGAGCAATCAGCCCCAGCATTTT. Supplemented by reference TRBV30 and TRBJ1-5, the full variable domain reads SQTIHQWPATLVQPVGSPLSLECTVEGTSNPNLYWYRQAAGRGLQLLFYSVGIGQISSEVPQNLSASRPQDRQFILSSKKLLLSDSGFYLCAWSPWQSNQPQHFGDGTRLSIL.

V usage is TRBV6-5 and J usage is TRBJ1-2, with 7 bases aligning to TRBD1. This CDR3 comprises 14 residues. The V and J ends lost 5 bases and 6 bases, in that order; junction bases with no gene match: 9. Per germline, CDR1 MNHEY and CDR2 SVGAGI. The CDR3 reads CASSIWTGPDGYTF. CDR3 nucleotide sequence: TGTGCCAGCAGTATTTGGACAGGACCCGATGGCTACACCTTC.

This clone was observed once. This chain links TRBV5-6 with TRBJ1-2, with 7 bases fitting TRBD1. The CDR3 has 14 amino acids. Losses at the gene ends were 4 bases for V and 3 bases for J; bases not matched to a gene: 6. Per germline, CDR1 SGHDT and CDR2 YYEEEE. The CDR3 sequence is CASSEQGFDYGYTF. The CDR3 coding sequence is TGTGCCAGCAGCGAACAGGGGTTCGACTATGGCTACACCTTC.

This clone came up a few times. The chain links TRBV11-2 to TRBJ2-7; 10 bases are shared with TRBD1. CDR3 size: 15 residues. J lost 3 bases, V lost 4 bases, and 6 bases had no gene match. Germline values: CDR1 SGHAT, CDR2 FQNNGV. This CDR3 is CASSSPGQGYYEQYF. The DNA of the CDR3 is TGTGCCAGCAGCTCCCCGGGACAGGGGTACTACGAGCAGTACTTC.

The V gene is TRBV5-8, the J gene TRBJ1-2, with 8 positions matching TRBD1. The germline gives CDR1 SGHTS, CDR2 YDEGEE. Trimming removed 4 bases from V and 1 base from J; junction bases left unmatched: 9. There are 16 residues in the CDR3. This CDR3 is CASSGTPGQDNYGYTF. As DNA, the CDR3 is TGTGCCAGCAGCGGAACTCCGGGACAGGATAACTATGGCTACACCTTC.

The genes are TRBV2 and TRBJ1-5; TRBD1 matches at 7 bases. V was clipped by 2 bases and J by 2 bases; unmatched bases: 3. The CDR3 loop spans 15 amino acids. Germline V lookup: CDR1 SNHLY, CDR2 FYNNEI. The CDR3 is CASSELGQGNQPQHF. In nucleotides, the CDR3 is TGTGCCAGCAGTGAACTCGGACAGGGCAATCAGCCCCAGCATTTT.

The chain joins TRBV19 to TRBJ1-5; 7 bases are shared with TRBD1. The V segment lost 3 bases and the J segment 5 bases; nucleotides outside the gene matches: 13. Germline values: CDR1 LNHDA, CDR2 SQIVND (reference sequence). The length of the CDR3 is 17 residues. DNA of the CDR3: TGTGCCAGTAGTATGACTAATCAGGGGGATAAGGATCAGCCCCAGCATTTT. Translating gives CASSMTNQGDKDQPQHF.

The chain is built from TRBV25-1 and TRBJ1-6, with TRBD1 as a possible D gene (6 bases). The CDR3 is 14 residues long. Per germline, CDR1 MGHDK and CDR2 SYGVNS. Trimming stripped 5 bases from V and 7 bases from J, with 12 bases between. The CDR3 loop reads CASSFGQRNSPLHF. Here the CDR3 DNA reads TGTGCCAGCAGTTTCGGACAGAGGAATTCACCCCTCCACTTT.

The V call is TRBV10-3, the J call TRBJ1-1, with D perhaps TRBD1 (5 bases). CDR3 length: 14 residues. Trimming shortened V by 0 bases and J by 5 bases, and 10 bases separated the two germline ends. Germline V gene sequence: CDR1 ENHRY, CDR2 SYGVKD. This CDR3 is CAISESGLGTEAFF. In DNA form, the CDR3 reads TGTGCCATCAGTGAGTCGGGACTAGGTACTGAAGCTTTCTTT.

The CDR3 protein is CATSDGGYGYTF. The CDR3 region has the DNA TGTGCCACCAGTGATGGAGGGTACGGCTACACCTTC. The chain employs TRBV24-1 and TRBJ1-2; unclear D gene. The V end was cut by 3 bases, the J end by 8 bases, with 9 bases between. The CDR3 has 12 amino acids. Looked up from germline, CDR1 is KGHDR and CDR2 is SFDVKD.

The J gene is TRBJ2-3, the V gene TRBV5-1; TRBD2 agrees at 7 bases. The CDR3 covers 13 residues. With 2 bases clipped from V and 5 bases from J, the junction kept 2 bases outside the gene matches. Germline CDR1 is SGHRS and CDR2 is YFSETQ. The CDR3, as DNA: TGCGCCAGCAGCTTTTCGGGGGGAGATACGCAGTATTTT. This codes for CASSFSGGDTQYF.

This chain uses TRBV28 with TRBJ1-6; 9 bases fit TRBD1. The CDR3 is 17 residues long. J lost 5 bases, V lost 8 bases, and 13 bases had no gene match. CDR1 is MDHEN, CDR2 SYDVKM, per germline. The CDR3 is CASALWGQGLDNSPLHF. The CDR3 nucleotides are TGTGCCAGCGCTCTCTGGGGACAGGGACTAGATAATTCACCCCTCCACTTT.

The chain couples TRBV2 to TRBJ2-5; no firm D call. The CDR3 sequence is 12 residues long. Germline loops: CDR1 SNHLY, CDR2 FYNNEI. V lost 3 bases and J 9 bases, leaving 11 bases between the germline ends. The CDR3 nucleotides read TGTGCCAGCAGTGACAGCGCCGTGGCCCAGTACTTC. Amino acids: CASSDSAVAQYF.

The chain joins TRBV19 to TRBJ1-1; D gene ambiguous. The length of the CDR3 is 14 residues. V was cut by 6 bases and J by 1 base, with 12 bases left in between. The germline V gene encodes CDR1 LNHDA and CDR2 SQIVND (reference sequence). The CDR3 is CASSSRYPNTEAFF. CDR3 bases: TGTGCCAGTAGCTCCAGGTATCCGAACACTGAAGCTTTCTTT.

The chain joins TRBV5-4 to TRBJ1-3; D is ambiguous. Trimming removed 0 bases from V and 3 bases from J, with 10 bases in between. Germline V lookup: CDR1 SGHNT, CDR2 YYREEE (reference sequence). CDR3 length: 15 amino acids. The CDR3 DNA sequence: TGTGCCAGCAGCTTGGCCCAAGGGAGTGGAAACACCATATATTTT. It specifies CASSLAQGSGNTIYF.

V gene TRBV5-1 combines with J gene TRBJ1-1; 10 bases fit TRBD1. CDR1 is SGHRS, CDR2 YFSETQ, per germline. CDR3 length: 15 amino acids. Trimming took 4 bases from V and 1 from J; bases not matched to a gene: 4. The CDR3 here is CASSLGTGENTEAFF. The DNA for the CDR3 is TGCGCCAGCAGCCTAGGGACAGGGGAGAACACTGAAGCTTTCTTT. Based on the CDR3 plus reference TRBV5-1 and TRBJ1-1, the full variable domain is KAGVTQTPRYLIKTRGQQVTLSCSPISGHRSVSWYQQTPGQGLQFLFEYFSETQRNKGNFPGRFSGRQFSNSRSEMNVSTLELGDSALYLCASSLGTGENTEAFFGQGTRLTVV.

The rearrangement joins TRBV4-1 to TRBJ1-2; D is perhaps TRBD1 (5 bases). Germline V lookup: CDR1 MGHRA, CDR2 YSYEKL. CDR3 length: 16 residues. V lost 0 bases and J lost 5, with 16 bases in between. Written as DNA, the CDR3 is TGCGCCAGCAGCCAAGACGGTGCCGGGGGTAGGTATGGCTACACCTTC. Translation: CASSQDGAGGRYGYTF.

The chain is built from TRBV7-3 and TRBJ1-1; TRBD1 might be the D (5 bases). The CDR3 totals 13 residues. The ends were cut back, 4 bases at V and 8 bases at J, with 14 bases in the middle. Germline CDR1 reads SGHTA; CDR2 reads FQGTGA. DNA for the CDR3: TGTGCCAGCAGCTCAATTCGGGACTCAGAAGCTTTCTTT. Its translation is CASSSIRDSEAFF.

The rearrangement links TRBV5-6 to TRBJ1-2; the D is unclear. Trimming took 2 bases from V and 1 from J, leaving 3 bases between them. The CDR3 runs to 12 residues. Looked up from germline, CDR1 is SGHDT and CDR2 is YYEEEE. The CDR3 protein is CASSFSNYGYTF. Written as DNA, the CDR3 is TGTGCCAGCAGCTTCAGTAACTATGGCTACACCTTC.

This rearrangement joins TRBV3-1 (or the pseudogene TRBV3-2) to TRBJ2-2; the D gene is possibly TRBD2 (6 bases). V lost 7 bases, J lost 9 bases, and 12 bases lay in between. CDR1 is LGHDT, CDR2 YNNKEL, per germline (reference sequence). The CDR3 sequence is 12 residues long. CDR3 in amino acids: CASTNRGWELFF. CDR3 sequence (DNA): TGTGCCAGCACCAACCGGGGGTGGGAGCTGTTTTTT.

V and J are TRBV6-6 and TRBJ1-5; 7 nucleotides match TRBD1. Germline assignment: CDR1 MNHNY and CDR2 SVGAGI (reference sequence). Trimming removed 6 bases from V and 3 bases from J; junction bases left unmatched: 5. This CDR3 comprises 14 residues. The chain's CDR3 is CASRSTGANQPQHF. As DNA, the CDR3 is TGTGCCAGCAGGTCCACAGGGGCCAATCAGCCCCAGCATTTT.

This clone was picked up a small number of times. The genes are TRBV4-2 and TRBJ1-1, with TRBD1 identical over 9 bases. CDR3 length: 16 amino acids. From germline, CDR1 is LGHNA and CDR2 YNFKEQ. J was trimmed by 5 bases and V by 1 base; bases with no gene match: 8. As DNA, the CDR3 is TGTGCCAGCAGCCAAGGAACCGGGACAGGGAGAACTGAAGCTTTCTTT. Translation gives CASSQGTGTGRTEAFF.

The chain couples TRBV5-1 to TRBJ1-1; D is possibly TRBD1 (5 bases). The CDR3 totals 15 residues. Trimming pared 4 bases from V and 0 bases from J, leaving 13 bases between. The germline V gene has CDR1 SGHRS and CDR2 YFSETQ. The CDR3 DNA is TGCGCCAGCAGCCTACAGGTTTCGATGAACACTGAAGCTTTCTTT. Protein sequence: CASSLQVSMNTEAFF.

This chain's CDR3 is CASSEAGAYNEQFF. CDR3 in DNA: TGCGCCAGCAGTGAGGCGGGGGCCTACAATGAGCAGTTCTTC. The chain has TRBV10-2 and TRBJ2-1; 7 bases line up with TRBD2. The V gene's germline CDR1 is WSHSY and CDR2 SAAADI. Germline trimming cut 2 bases from V and 2 bases from J; bases unmatched to any gene: 0. The CDR3 runs 14 residues.

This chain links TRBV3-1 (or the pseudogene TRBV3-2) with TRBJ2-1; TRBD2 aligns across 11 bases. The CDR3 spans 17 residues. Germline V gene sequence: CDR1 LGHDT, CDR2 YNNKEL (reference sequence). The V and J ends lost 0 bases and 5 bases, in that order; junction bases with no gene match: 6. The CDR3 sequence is CASSQDRLAGGNNEQFF. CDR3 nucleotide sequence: TGTGCCAGCAGCCAAGATCGCCTAGCGGGGGGAAACAATGAGCAGTTCTTC.

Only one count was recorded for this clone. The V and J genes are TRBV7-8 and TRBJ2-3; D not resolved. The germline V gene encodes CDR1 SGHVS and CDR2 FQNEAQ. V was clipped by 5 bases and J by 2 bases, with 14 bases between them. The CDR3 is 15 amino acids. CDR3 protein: CASSAYRADTDTQYF. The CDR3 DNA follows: TGTGCCAGCAGCGCCTACAGAGCTGACACAGATACGCAGTATTTT.

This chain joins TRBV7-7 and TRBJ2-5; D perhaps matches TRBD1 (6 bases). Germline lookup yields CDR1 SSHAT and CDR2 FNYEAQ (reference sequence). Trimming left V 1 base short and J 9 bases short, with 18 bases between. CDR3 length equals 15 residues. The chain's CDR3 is CASSLDRAIFRAQYF. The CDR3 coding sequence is TGTGCCAGCAGCTTAGACAGGGCGATCTTTCGGGCCCAGTACTTC.